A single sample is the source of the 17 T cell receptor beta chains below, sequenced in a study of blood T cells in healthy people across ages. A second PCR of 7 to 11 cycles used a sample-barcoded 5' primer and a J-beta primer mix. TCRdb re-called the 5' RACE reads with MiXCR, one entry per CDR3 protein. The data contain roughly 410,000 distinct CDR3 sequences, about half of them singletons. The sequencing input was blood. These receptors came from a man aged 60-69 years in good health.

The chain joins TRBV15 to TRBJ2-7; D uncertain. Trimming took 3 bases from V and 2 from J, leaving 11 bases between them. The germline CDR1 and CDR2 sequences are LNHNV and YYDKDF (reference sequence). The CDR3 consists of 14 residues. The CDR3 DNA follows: TGTGCCACCAGCAGGGGCCGGGTGACCTACGAGCAGTACTTC. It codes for CATSRGRVTYEQYF.

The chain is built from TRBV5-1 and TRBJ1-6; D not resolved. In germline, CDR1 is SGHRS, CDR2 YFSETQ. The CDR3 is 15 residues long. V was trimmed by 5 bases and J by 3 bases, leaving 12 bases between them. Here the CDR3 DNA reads TGCGCCAGCAGGCCCGACGGGAGCTATAATTCACCCCTCCACTTT. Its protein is CASRPDGSYNSPLHF.

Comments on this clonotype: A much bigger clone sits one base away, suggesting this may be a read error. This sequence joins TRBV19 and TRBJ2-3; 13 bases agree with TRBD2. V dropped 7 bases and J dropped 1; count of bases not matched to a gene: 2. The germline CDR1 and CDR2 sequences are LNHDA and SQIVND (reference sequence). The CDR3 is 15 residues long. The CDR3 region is CASMGTSGGTDTQYF. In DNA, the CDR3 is TGTGCCAGTATGGGGACTAGCGGGGGCACAGATACGCAGTATTTT.

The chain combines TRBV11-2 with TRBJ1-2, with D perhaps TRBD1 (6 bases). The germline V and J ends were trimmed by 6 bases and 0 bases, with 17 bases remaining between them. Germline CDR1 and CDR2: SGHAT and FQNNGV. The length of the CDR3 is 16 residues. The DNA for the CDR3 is TGTGCCAGCAGTAAGCGGACAGACCGCCCTAACTATGGCTACACCTTC. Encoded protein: CASSKRTDRPNYGYTF.

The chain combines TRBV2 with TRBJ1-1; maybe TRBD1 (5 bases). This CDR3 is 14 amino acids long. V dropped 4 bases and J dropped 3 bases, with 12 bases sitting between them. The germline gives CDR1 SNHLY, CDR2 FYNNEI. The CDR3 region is CASSGQSGDTEAFF. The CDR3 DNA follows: TGTGCCAGCAGTGGACAGTCGGGGGACACTGAAGCTTTCTTT.

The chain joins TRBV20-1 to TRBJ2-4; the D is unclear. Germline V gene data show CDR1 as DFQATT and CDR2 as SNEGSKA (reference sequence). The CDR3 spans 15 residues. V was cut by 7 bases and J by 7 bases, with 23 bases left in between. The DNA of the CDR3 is TGCAGTGTTCAGGACCAAAAGCTGCCAAGGAACATTCAGTACTTC. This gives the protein CSVQDQKLPRNIQYF.

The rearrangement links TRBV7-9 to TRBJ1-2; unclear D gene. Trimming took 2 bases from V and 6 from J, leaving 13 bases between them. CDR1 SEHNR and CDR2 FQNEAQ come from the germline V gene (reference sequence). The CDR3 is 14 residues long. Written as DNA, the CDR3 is TGTGCCAGCAGCTTATTGAGTCAGGCCAATGGCTACACCTTC. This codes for CASSLLSQANGYTF.

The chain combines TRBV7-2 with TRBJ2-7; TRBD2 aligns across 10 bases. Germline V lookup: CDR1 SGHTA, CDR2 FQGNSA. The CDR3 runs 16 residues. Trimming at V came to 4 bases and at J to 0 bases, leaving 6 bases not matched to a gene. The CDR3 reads CASSSATSGASYEQYF. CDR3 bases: TGTGCCAGCAGCTCGGCTACTAGCGGGGCCTCCTACGAGCAGTACTTC.

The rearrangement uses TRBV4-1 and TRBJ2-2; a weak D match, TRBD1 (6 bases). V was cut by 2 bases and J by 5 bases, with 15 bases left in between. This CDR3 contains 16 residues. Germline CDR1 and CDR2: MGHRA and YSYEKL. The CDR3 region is CASSQPDSVVTGELFF. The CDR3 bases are TGCGCCAGCAGCCAACCGGACAGCGTAGTGACCGGGGAGCTGTTTTTT.

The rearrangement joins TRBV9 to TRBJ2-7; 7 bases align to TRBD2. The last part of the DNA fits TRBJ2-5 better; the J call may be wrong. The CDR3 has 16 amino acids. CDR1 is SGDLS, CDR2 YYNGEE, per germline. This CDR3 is CASSVDPSGTTGTQYF. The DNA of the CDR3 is TGTGCCAGCAGCGTAGACCCGTCCGGGACTACGGGGACCCAGTACTTC.

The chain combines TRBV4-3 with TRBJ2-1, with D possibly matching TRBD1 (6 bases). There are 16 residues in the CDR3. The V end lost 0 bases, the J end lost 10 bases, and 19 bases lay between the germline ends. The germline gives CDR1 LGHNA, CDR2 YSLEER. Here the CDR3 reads CASSQDLSSRGGEQFF. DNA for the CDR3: TGCGCCAGCAGCCAAGATCTGTCTAGCAGGGGTGGGGAGCAGTTCTTC.

The CDR3 loop reads CSGTGTGMYEQYF. The CDR3 DNA reads as TGCAGCGGAACCGGGACAGGGATGTACGAGCAGTACTTC. The J gene is TRBJ2-7, the V gene TRBV29-1, with 9 bases lining up with TRBD1. CDR1 and CDR2 from the germline V gene are SQVTM and ANQGSEA. V trimming: 7 bases; J trimming: 4 bases; junction bases outside the gene matches: 8. This CDR3 is built from 13 residues.

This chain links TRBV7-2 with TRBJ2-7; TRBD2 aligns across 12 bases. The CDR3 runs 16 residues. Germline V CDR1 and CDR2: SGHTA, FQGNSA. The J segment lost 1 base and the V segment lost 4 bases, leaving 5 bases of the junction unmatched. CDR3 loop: CASSYLAGGRSYEQYF. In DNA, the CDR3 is TGTGCCAGCAGCTATCTAGCGGGAGGGCGGTCCTACGAGCAGTACTTC.

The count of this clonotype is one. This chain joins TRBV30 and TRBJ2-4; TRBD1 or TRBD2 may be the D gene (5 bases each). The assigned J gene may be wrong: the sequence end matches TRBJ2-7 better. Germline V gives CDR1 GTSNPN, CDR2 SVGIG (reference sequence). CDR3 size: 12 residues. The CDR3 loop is CAWNLGEHEQYF. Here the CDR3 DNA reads TGTGCCTGGAACCTAGGGGAGCACGAGCAGTACTTC.

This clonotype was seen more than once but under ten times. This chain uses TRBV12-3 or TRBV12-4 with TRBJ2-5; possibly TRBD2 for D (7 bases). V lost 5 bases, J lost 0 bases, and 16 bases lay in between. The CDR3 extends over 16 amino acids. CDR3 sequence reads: CASSLPAGAYQETQYF. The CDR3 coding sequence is TGTGCCAGCAGTCTCCCTGCGGGGGCGTACCAAGAGACCCAGTACTTC.

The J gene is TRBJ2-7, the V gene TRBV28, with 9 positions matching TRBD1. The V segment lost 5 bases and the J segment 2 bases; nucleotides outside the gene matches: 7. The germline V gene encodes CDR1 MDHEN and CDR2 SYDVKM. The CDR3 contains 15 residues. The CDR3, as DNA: TGTGCCAGCAGTCCCTTGGGACAGGGCACCTACGAGCAGTACTTC. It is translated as CASSPLGQGTYEQYF.

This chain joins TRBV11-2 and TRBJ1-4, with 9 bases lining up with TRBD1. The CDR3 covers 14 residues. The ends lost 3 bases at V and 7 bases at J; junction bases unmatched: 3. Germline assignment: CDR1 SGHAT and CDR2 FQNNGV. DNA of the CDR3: TGTGCCAGCAGCTTGGGACAGGGAGCTGAAAAACTGTTTTTT. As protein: CASSLGQGAEKLFF. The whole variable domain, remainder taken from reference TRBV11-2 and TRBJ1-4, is EAGVAQSPRYKIIEKRQSVAFWCNPISGHATLYWYQQILGQGPKLLIQFQNNGVVDDSQLPKDRFSAERLKGVDSTLKIQPAKLEDSAVYLCASSLGQGAEKLFFGSGTQLSVL.